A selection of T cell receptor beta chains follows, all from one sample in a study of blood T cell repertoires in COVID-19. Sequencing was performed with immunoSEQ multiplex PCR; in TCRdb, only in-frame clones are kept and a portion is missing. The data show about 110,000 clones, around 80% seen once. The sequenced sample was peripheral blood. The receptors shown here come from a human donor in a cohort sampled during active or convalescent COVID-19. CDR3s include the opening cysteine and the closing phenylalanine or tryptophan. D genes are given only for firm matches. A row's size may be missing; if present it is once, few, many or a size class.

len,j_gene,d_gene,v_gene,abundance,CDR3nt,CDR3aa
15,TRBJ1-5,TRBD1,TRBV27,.,TGTGCCAGCCAAGCCGGGACAGGGTTTCTTCAGCCCCAGCATTTT,CASQAGTGFLQPQHF
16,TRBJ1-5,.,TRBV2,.,TGTGCCAGCAGTGAAATTCAGACTTATAGCAATCAGCCCCAGCATTTT,CASSEIQTYSNQPQHF
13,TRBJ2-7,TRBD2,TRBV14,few,TGTGCCAGCAGCCAAGCTGGGACTAGCGCCACGTACTTC,CASSQAGTSATYF
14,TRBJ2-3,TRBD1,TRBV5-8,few,TGTGCCAGCAGCTTGGGCAGGGGGACAGATACGCAGTATTTT,CASSLGRGTDTQYF
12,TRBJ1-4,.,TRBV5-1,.,TGCGCCAGCAGCTTGGATCTCGAAAAACTGTTTTTT,CASSLDLEKLFF
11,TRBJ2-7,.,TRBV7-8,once,TGTGCCAGCAGCGCCAGGTTACTGCAGTACTTC,CASSARLLQYF
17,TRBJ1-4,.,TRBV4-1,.,TGCGCCAGCAGCCAAGACCCGAACATAGCCGGGAATGAAAAACTGTTTTTT,CASSQDPNIAGNEKLFF
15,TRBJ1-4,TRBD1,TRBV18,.,TGTGCCAGCTCACCACCGGGACAGCTCAATGAAAAACTGTTTTTT,CASSPPGQLNEKLFF
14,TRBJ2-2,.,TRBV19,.,TGTGCCAGTAGTATGACTACCTACACCGGGGAGCTGTTTTTT,CASSMTTYTGELFF
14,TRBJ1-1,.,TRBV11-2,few,TGTGCCAGCAGCTTACGAGCCGGTAACACTGAAGCTTTCTTT,CASSLRAGNTEAFF
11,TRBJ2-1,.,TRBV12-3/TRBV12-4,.,TGTGCCAGCGGCCCGAGGAATGAGCAGTTCTTC,CASGPRNEQFF
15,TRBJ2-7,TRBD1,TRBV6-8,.,TGTGCCAGCAGTTACTATCGGGACAGCCCCTACGAGCAGTACTTC,CASSYYRDSPYEQYF
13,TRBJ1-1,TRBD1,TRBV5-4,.,TGTGCCAGCACCAGACAGGGGAGCACTGAAGCTTTCTTT,CASTRQGSTEAFF
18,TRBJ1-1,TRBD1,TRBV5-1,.,TGCGCCAGCAGCCGGGGCCCAGGGGGGCAGGTTCCATATACTGAAGCTTTCTTT,CASSRGPGGQVPYTEAFF
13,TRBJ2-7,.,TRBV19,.,TGTGCCAGCCGGGGGAGGGGGAATTCCGAGCAGTACTTC,CASRGRGNSEQYF
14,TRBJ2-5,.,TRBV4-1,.,TGCGCCAGCAGCCAAGGCGGACAGTTGGAGACCCAGTACTTC,CASSQGGQLETQYF
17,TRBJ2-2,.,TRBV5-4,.,TGTGCCAGCAGCACCGATGATGGAGGATTGAGGACCGGGGAGCTGTTTTTT,CASSTDDGGLRTGELFF
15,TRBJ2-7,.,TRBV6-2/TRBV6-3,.,TGTGCCAGCAGTGGACACCGGGAGTCGACCTACGAGCAGTACTTC,CASSGHRESTYEQYF
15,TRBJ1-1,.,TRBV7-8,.,TGTGCCAGCAGCCTATGGGGTGGGGGGAGTACTGAAGCTTTCTTT,CASSLWGGGSTEAFF
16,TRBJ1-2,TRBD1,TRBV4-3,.,TGCGCCAGCAGCCAAGGGACGACAGGGGGACGGGCTGGCTACACCTTC,CASSQGTTGGRAGYTF
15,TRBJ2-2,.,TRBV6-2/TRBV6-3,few,TGTGCCAGCAGTTACTCCCAGACAGGTACCGGGGAGCTGTTTTTT,CASSYSQTGTGELFF
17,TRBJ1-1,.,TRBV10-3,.,TGTGCCATCAGTTCCGCGGTGGTATTGGTGAAAAACACTGAAGCTTTCTTT,CAISSAVVLVKNTEAFF
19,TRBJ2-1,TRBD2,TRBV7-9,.,TGTGCCAGCAGCTCGCTTATCGGGACTAGCGGAGGAAAGGCCAATGAGCAGTTCTTC,CASSSLIGTSGGKANEQFF
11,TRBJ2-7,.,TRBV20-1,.,TGCAGTGCTAGAACAGGGAGCGAGCAGTACTTC,CSARTGSEQYF
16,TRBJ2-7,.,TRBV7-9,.,TGTGCCAGCAGCCTCCGAAAATCGGGGGGCCCCTACGAGCAGTACTTC,CASSLRKSGGPYEQYF
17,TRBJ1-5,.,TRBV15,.,TGTGCCACCAGCAGAGACCTTGGACAGAATAGCAATCAGCCCCAGCATTTT,CATSRDLGQNSNQPQHF
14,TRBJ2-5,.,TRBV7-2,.,TGTGCCAGCAGCCCCCGCAGGGCGGCGGAGACCCAGTACTTC,CASSPRRAAETQYF
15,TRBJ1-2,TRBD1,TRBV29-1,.,TGCAGCGTTGAACGCGGACAGGGAGGGGGGTATGGCTACACCTTC,CSVERGQGGGYGYTF
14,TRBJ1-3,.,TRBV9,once,TGTGCCAGCAGCCCAGGGTTGGCTGGAAACACCATATATTTT,CASSPGLAGNTIYF
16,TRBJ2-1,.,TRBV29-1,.,TGCAGCGTGCCTAGAAAGGGAGGAGGGTATGAGTTGGAGCAGTTCTTC,CSVPRKGGGYELEQFF
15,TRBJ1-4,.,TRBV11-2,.,TGTGCCAGCAGCCCTCGGACAGATTTTAATGAAAAACTGTTTTTT,CASSPRTDFNEKLFF
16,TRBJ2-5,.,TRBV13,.,TGTGCCAGCAGCTCGCAAACAGGGACCTACCAAGAGACCCAGTACTTC,CASSSQTGTYQETQYF
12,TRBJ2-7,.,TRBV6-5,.,TGTGCCACCCGGGGGAACTCCTACGAGCAGTACTTC,CATRGNSYEQYF
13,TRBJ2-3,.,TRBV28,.,TGTGCCAGCAGTTTACCAAGCACAGATACGCAGTATTTT,CASSLPSTDTQYF
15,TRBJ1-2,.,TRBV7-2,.,TGTGCCAGCAGCTTACGGGGGGGTGTTAACTATGGCTACACCTTC,CASSLRGGVNYGYTF
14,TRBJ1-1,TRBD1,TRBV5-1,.,TGCGCCAGCAGGGACAGGGTAGGTAGGACTGAAGCTTTCTTT,CASRDRVGRTEAFF
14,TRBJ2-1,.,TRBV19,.,TGTGCCAGTAGGACAACGAGACCCTACAATGAGCAGTTCTTC,CASRTTRPYNEQFF
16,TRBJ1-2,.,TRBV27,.,TGTGCCAGCAGTTTATTTTCTACCCAGGGATCATATGGCTACACCTTC,CASSLFSTQGSYGYTF
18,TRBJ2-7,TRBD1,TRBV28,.,TGTGCCAGCAGACCTAGACAGGGGGCGCGACGCAGCTCCTACGAGCAGTACTTC,CASRPRQGARRSSYEQYF
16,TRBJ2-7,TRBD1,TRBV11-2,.,TGTGCCAGCAGCAAGATCCGGGACAGGGACGCCTACGAGCAGTACTTC,CASSKIRDRDAYEQYF
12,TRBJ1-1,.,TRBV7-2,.,TGTGCCAGCAGCTTTTCGGGCACTGAAGCTTTCTTT,CASSFSGTEAFF
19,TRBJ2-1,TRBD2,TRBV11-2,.,TGTGCCAGCACCAAGAGGGCTAGCGGGAGGATCTCGGGATACAATGAGCAGTTCTTC,CASTKRASGRISGYNEQFF
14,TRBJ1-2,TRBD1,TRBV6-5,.,TGTGCCAGCAGGGGGACAGGGAGGAGGAATGGCTACACCTTC,CASRGTGRRNGYTF
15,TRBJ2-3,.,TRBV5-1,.,TGCGCCAGCAGCTTGAGCCTAGCTGGCACAGATACGCAGTATTTT,CASSLSLAGTDTQYF
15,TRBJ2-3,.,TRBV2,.,TGTGCCAGCAGTGTACCCAGGGGCGACACAGATACGCAGTATTTT,CASSVPRGDTDTQYF
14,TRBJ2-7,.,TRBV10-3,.,TGTGCCATCAGTGAGTCCCGGGGAAACTACGAGCAGTACTTC,CAISESRGNYEQYF
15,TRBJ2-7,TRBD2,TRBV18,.,TGTGCCAGCTCACTTGGAGCGGGAGGGCCTAACGAGCAGTACTTC,CASSLGAGGPNEQYF
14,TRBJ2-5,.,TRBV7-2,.,TGTGCCAGCAGCTCCACTACGTACCAAGAGACCCAGTACTTC,CASSSTTYQETQYF
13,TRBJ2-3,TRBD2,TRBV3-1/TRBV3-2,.,TGTGCCAGCAGCCAAGTAGCGGGATATACGCAGTATTTT,CASSQVAGYTQYF
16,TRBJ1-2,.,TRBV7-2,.,TGTGCCAGCAGCACGGGCCCCCCTTGGAGGGCCAATGGCTACACCTTC,CASSTGPPWRANGYTF
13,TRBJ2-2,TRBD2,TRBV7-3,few,TGTGCCAGCAACGGGGGGAAGAACGGGGAGCTGTTTTTT,CASNGGKNGELFF
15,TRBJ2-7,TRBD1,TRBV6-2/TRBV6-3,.,TGTGCCAGCAGTTGGACCGGGACAGCATACTACGAGCAGTACTTC,CASSWTGTAYYEQYF
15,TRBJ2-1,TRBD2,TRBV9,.,TGTGCCAGCAGCTATCTAACTAGCGGGGGCCATGAGCAGTTCTTC,CASSYLTSGGHEQFF
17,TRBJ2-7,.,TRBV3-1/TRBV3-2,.,TGTGCCAGCAGCCGCCGACTAGGTCCCAAGATGGCATCTGGGCAGTACTTC,CASSRRLGPKMASGQYF
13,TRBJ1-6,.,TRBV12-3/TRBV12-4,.,TGTGCCAGCAGACCCCAGGGTTATTCACCCCTCCACTTT,CASRPQGYSPLHF
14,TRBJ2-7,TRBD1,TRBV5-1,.,TGCGCCAGCAGCTTGGTTACAGGGGAAGGCGAGCAGTACTTC,CASSLVTGEGEQYF
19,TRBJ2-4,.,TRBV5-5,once,TGTGCCAGCAGCTTGGCCAGGTTTCAGCCGGCTCCTGTCAAAAACATTCAGTACTTC,CASSLARFQPAPVKNIQYF
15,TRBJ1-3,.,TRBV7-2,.,TGTGCCAGCAGCTTAGATTCAGGGGCTGGAAACACCATATATTTT,CASSLDSGAGNTIYF